Below, 8 T cell receptor beta chains from the same sample are listed, as sequenced in a study of T cell responses to AZD1222 COVID-19 vaccine. Sequencing was performed with immunoSEQ multiplex PCR; in TCRdb, only in-frame clones are kept and a portion is missing. The sample comprises approximately 160,000 clones, about 92% of which are singletons, and under 1.2% rests with the top ten. The input for sequencing was peripheral blood, taken 28 days after the second AZD1222 dose. The receptors were gathered from an adult who received the AZD1222 COVID-19 vaccine.

This chain connects TRBV27 to TRBJ1-1, with 8 bases identical to TRBD1. This CDR3 has 14 residues. Trimming removed 6 bases from V and 5 bases from J; junction bases left unmatched: 8. Germline V gene lookup returns CDR1 MNHEY and CDR2 SMNVEV (reference sequence). This CDR3 is CASSPQGARTEAFF. The CDR3, as DNA: TGTGCCAGCAGCCCCCAGGGGGCGAGGACTGAAGCTTTCTTT.

This clone was detected once. The rearrangement links TRBV5-1 to TRBJ2-2; D not certain. Germline V lookup: CDR1 SGHRS, CDR2 YFSETQ. The CDR3 extends over 11 amino acids. V lost 5 bases and J lost 5, with 4 bases in between. CDR3 nucleotides: TGCGCCAGCAGGGGGACCGGGGAGCTGTTTTTT. Amino acids: CASRGTGELFF.

This chain joins TRBV19 and TRBJ1-1; no firm D call. Per the germline V gene, CDR1 is LNHDA and CDR2 is SQIVND (reference sequence). V was clipped by 2 bases and J by 0 bases, with 10 bases between them. The CDR3 is made up of 15 amino acids. CDR3 residues: CASSIRRHLNTEAFF. The CDR3 DNA follows: TGTGCCAGTAGTATAAGGAGGCACCTGAACACTGAAGCTTTCTTT.

The chain uses TRBV28 and TRBJ1-4; 9 positions match TRBD1. Germline loops: CDR1 MDHEN, CDR2 SYDVKM. CDR3 length: 14 residues. Trimming at V came to 6 bases and at J to 8 bases, leaving 7 bases not matched to a gene. The DNA for the CDR3 is TGTGCCAGCAGCCTACCGGGACAGGGCGAAAAACTGTTTTTT. Translating it yields CASSLPGQGEKLFF. Variable domain in full (rest from reference TRBV28 and TRBJ1-4): DVKVTQSSRYLVKRTGEKVFLECVQDMDHENMFWYRQDPGLGLRLIYFSYDVKMKEKGDIPEGYSVSREKKERFSLILESASTNQTSMYLCASSLPGQGEKLFFGSGTQLSVL.

The V and J genes are TRBV7-8 and TRBJ1-2, with D unresolved. CDR1 is SGHVS and CDR2 is FQNEAQ in the germline V gene. The CDR3 covers 13 residues. V was shortened by 1 base and J by 4 bases, with 7 bases between the two germline ends. CDR3 residues: CASSLVVTYGYTF. The CDR3 DNA is TGTGCCAGCAGCTTAGTAGTGACCTATGGCTACACCTTC.

The chain carries TRBV4-1 and TRBJ2-7, with TRBD1 as a possible D gene (5 bases). Germline loops: CDR1 MGHRA, CDR2 YSYEKL. This CDR3 is built from 16 residues. V was clipped by 1 base and J by 1 base, with 14 bases between them. The CDR3 DNA follows: TGCGCCAGCAGCCAAGTTCTCAGGGCCCCTTCCTACGAGCAGTACTTC. Translating it yields CASSQVLRAPSYEQYF.

This chain connects TRBV10-3 to TRBJ2-1; 11 bases fit TRBD2. V shed 3 bases, J shed 4 bases, and the junction held 5 bases outside the gene matches. This CDR3 spans 16 amino acids. The germline V gene encodes CDR1 ENHRY and CDR2 SYGVKD. CDR3 region: CAISDPPSGGYNEQFF. The CDR3 nucleotides read TGTGCCATCAGTGACCCCCCTAGCGGGGGGTACAATGAGCAGTTCTTC.

J is TRBJ1-1 and V is TRBV10-1; a weak D match, TRBD1 (6 bases). V lost 2 bases to trimming and J lost 8 bases, with 18 bases between them. This CDR3 has 15 amino acids. From germline, CDR1 is WNHNN and CDR2 SYGVQD (reference sequence). Here the CDR3 DNA reads TGCGCCAGCAGTGAGGGTGCAGGGGCCGGGGGCGAAGCTTTCTTT. It specifies CASSEGAGAGGEAFF.